The sequence of this T cell receptor beta chain was determined in a study of cytomegalovirus exposure and HLA in healthy donors. Notes on the study in general: Presence/absence analyses took donor sequencing depth as roughly uniform. In a later analysis, DRB1 alleles had the most associated TCRs; HLA-C alleles the fewest.

The CDR3 runs 15 residues. Trimming at V came to 3 bases and at J to 3 bases, leaving 5 bases not matched to a gene. Germline V gene sequence: CDR1 LNHDA, CDR2 SQIVND (reference sequence). Turning to this clone: The antigen is not known.

The primer mix had 60 Vbeta and 13 Jbeta primers. Per the study methods: A later analysis counted around 74 million unique TCR beta chains, around 11 million shared. The repertoire was sequenced with immunoSEQ multiplex PCR; TCRdb's copy has only in-frame clones and lacks some. D and trimming were read from the DNA, whereas the V and J calls and clone size are those reported in that table. In the table there are 100,000 or so clones, approximately 84% of which are singletons. The donors gave bone marrow, and they were healthy. The TCR was taken from a man in his late teens or twenties in good health and CMV-seronegative. Sequencing was performed on PBMCs. The chain has TRBV19 and TRBJ1-2, with 9 positions matching TRBD1. CDR3 in DNA: TGTGCCAGTAGTATTTCACAGGGGGCCGACTATGGCTACACCTTC. Its translation: CASSISQGADYGYTF. The whole variable domain, remainder taken from reference TRBV19 and TRBJ1-2, is DGGITQSPKYLFRKEGQNVTLSCEQNLNHDAMYWYRQDPGQGLRLIYYSQIVNDFQKGDIAEGYSVSREKKESFPLTVTSAQKNPTAFYLCASSISQGADYGYTFGSGTRLTVV.